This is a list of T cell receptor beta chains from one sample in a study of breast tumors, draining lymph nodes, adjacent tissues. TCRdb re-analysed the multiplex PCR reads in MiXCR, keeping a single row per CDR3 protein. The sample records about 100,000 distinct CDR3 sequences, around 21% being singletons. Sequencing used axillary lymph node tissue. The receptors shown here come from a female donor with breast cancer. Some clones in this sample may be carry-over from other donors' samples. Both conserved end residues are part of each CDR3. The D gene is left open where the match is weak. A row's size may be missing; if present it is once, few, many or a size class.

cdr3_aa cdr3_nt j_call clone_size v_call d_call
CASSLPSSTDTQYF TGTGCCAGCAGTCTTCCCTCCAGCACAGATACGCAGTATTTT TRBJ2-3 NA TRBV28 NA
CASSLSPGQETQYF TGTGCCAGCAGCTTATCCCCAGGGCAGGAGACCCAGTACTTC TRBJ2-5 many TRBV7-3 NA
CASSQVVRQGAKNIQYF TGCGCCAGCAGCCAAGTGGTTCGGCAGGGGGCCAAAAACATTCAGTACTTC TRBJ2-4 NA TRBV4-1 NA
CASWSTTSDTQYF TGTGCCAGCTGGTCTACGACGTCGGATACGCAGTATTTT TRBJ2-3 many TRBV6-1 NA
CASSLVVSGSPHEQFF TGTGCCAGCAGCTTAGTGGTAAGCGGGAGCCCTCATGAGCAGTTCTTC TRBJ2-1 many TRBV11-2 TRBD2
CASAEEAKNIQYF TGTGCCAGCGCCGAGGAAGCCAAAAACATTCAGTACTTC TRBJ2-4 many TRBV6-6 NA
CASSPDRLGEKLFF TGCGCCAGCAGCCCGGACAGGTTAGGAGAAAAACTGTTTTTT TRBJ1-4 few TRBV5-1 TRBD1
CASSTGTSHYEQYF TGTGCCAGCAGCACCGGGACTTCCCACTACGAGCAGTACTTC TRBJ2-7 many TRBV7-2 NA
CASSFGGGMHHGYTF TGTGCCAGCAGTTTCGGGGGGGGCATGCACCATGGCTACACCTTC TRBJ1-2 many TRBV27 NA
CATRGRGQGASEQYF TGTGCCACCCGAGGGAGAGGACAGGGGGCTTCCGAGCAGTACTTC TRBJ2-7 many TRBV10-3 TRBD1
CASRLTGNQPQHF TGTGCCAGCAGACTCACAGGGAATCAGCCCCAGCATTTT TRBJ1-5 many TRBV2 NA
CASSITTYNQPQHF TGTGCCAGTAGTATAACCACGTACAATCAGCCCCAGCATTTT TRBJ1-5 many TRBV19 NA
CAFAGENTGGLFF TGTGCCTTTGCGGGGGAAAACACCGGGGGGCTGTTTTTT TRBJ2-2 few TRBV2 TRBD2
CASSGDGYYEQYF TGTGCCAGCAGCGGGGACGGCTACTACGAGCAGTACTTC TRBJ2-7 many TRBV12-3/TRBV12-4 NA
CASSAERTGETRYF TGTGCCAGCAGCGCTGAGAGGACGGGAGAGACCCGGTACTTC TRBJ2-5 NA TRBV11-2 NA
CASSMGQTYGYTF TGTGCCAGCTCAATGGGACAGACTTATGGCTACACCTTC TRBJ1-2 few TRBV18 TRBD1
CASSFGLGVAGNTIYF TGTGCCAGTAGTTTTGGACTGGGGGTAGCTGGAAACACCATATATTTT TRBJ1-3 many TRBV19 NA
CASSRGLGYQETQYF TGTGCCAGTAGCAGGGGGCTTGGGTACCAAGAGACCCAGTACTTC TRBJ2-5 many TRBV19 TRBD1
CASKQSSYNSPLHF TGTGCCAGTAAACAGAGCTCCTATAATTCACCCCTCCACTTT TRBJ1-6 many TRBV3-1 NA
CASSTHSGGSTDTRYF TGTGCCAGCAGCACCCATAGCGGGGGTAGCACAGATACGCGGTATTTT TRBJ2-3 NA TRBV7-8 TRBD2
CASRGRSTGELFF TGTGCCAGCCGAGGACGGAGCACCGGGGAGCTGTTTTTT TRBJ2-2 many TRBV25-1 NA
CASSFGGKETQYF TGTGCCAGCAGCTTTGGGGGGAAAGAGACCCAGTACTTC TRBJ2-5 many TRBV7-3 NA
CASSFEGDEQYF TGCGCCAGCAGCTTTGAGGGCGACGAGCAGTACTTC TRBJ2-7 many TRBV5-1 NA
CASSPRGGQKGTEAFF TGTGCCAGCAGCCCTAGAGGGGGACAGAAGGGCACTGAAGCTTTCTTT TRBJ1-1 few TRBV7-9 TRBD1